The rows below give T cell receptor beta chains drawn from one sample of a study of regulatory T cells in long-lasting Graves disease. TCRdb reprocessed the multiplex PCR reads via MiXCR and lists one record per CDR3 protein. This table holds 500,000 or so distinct CDR3 sequences, about 17% found once. These records were also assigned to another study, of T cells in Graves' hyperthyroidism and ophthalmopathy.

The specimen comprised peripheral blood mononuclear cells (PBMCs), sampled at new diagnosis, from a patient treated with antithyroid drugs. The origin of the receptors is a man in his forties or fifties with Graves disease. Both conserved end residues are part of each CDR3. The order of the fields is D gene, clone size, V gene, J gene, CDR3 protein, CDR3 DNA. The D gene is left open where the match is weak. Expanded clones are given a class, and other clones once, few, many or no size at all.

d_gene: TRBD1
abundance: NA
v_gene: TRBV6-1
j_gene: TRBJ2-2
CDR3aa: CASRRTGVKTGELFF
CDR3nt: TGTGCCAGCAGGAGGACAGGGGTTAAGACCGGGGAGCTGTTTTTT

d_gene: TRBD2
abundance: many
v_gene: TRBV11-2
j_gene: TRBJ2-1
CDR3aa: CASSSPPGLAGEYNEQFF
CDR3nt: TGTGCCAGCAGCTCTCCTCCGGGACTAGCGGGAGAGTACAATGAGCAGTTCTTC

d_gene: NA
abundance: NA
v_gene: TRBV19
j_gene: TRBJ2-2
CDR3aa: CASSIVSFGRANTGELLF
CDR3nt: TGTGCCAGTAGTATAGTCAGTTTCGGCAGGGCGAACACCGGGGAGCTGCTTTTT

d_gene: NA
abundance: NA
v_gene: TRBV29-1
j_gene: TRBJ1-2
CDR3aa: CSVDRSQSHYGYTF
CDR3nt: TGCAGCGTTGATCGGTCCCAGAGTCACTATGGCTACACCTTC

d_gene: NA
abundance: many
v_gene: TRBV11-2
j_gene: TRBJ2-7
CDR3aa: CASSLAPGEQYF
CDR3nt: TGTGCCAGCAGCTTAGCGCCGGGTGAGCAGTACTTC

d_gene: NA
abundance: many
v_gene: TRBV10-3
j_gene: TRBJ1-2
CDR3aa: CAISESGSYGYTF
CDR3nt: TGTGCCATCAGTGAATCAGGGAGCTATGGCTACACCTTC

d_gene: NA
abundance: many
v_gene: TRBV5-1
j_gene: TRBJ1-1
CDR3aa: CASSLSGLAEAFF
CDR3nt: TGCGCCAGCAGCTTGTCAGGTCTCGCTGAAGCTTTCTTT

d_gene: NA
abundance: many
v_gene: TRBV6-5
j_gene: TRBJ2-3
CDR3aa: CASSYTRSTDTQYF
CDR3nt: TGTGCCAGCAGTTACACCCGTAGCACAGATACGCAGTATTTT

d_gene: TRBD2
abundance: many
v_gene: TRBV5-1
j_gene: TRBJ2-1
CDR3aa: CASSYGTSFDEQFF
CDR3nt: TGCGCCAGCAGCTACGGGACTAGCTTCGATGAGCAGTTCTTC

d_gene: TRBD1
abundance: NA
v_gene: TRBV7-9
j_gene: TRBJ1-6
CDR3aa: CASSLPQGARSPLHF
CDR3nt: TGTGCCAGCAGCTTACCCCAGGGGGCGCGGTCACCCCTCCACTTT

d_gene: NA
abundance: many
v_gene: TRBV5-1
j_gene: TRBJ2-3
CDR3aa: CASSLAGESDTQYF
CDR3nt: TGCGCCAGCAGCTTGGCGGGGGAGTCAGATACGCAGTATTTT

d_gene: TRBD1
abundance: many
v_gene: TRBV18
j_gene: TRBJ2-7
CDR3aa: CASSADRGPGEQYF
CDR3nt: TGTGCCAGCTCAGCCGACAGGGGGCCGGGCGAGCAGTACTTC

d_gene: NA
abundance: many
v_gene: TRBV20-1
j_gene: TRBJ2-7
CDR3aa: CSARDGGSYEQYF
CDR3nt: TGCAGTGCTAGAGATGGGGGATCCTACGAGCAGTACTTC

d_gene: NA
abundance: NA
v_gene: TRBV20-1
j_gene: TRBJ2-7
CDR3aa: CSAASDYEQYF
CDR3nt: TGCAGTGCTGCCTCCGACTACGAGCAGTACTTC

d_gene: NA
abundance: many
v_gene: TRBV28
j_gene: TRBJ2-3
CDR3aa: CASSLGDITDTQYF
CDR3nt: TGTGCCAGCAGTTTGGGGGATATCACAGATACGCAGTATTTT

d_gene: NA
abundance: many
v_gene: TRBV3-1
j_gene: TRBJ1-1
CDR3aa: CASSQGKGMSEAFF
CDR3nt: TGTGCCAGCAGCCAAGGGAAGGGTATGAGTGAAGCTTTCTTT

d_gene: TRBD1
abundance: many
v_gene: TRBV28
j_gene: TRBJ2-5
CDR3aa: CASSPTGGGETQYF
CDR3nt: TGTGCCAGCAGTCCGACAGGGGGCGGAGAGACCCAGTACTTC

d_gene: TRBD1
abundance: NA
v_gene: TRBV19
j_gene: TRBJ2-2
CDR3aa: CASSGQGMTNTGELFF
CDR3nt: TGTGCCAGTAGTGGACAGGGAATGACGAACACCGGGGAGCTGTTTTTT

d_gene: NA
abundance: many
v_gene: TRBV3-1
j_gene: TRBJ2-2
CDR3aa: CASSQDYPGANTGELFF
CDR3nt: TGTGCCAGCAGCCAAGATTATCCAGGAGCGAACACCGGGGAGCTGTTTTTT

d_gene: TRBD2
abundance: NA
v_gene: TRBV12-3/TRBV12-4
j_gene: TRBJ2-1
CDR3aa: CASGTRTYNEQFF
CDR3nt: TGTGCCAGCGGGACTAGAACCTACAATGAGCAGTTCTTC

d_gene: TRBD1
abundance: NA
v_gene: TRBV13
j_gene: TRBJ2-7
CDR3aa: CASSLAGTGGKEQYF
CDR3nt: TGTGCCAGCAGCTTGGCTGGGACAGGTGGGAAGGAGCAGTACTTC

d_gene: TRBD1
abundance: few
v_gene: TRBV18
j_gene: TRBJ2-1
CDR3aa: CASSRQGTVYNEQFF
CDR3nt: TGTGCCAGCTCGCGACAGGGGACAGTCTACAATGAGCAGTTCTTC

d_gene: NA
abundance: many
v_gene: TRBV28
j_gene: TRBJ2-5
CDR3aa: CASSLGSATGETQYF
CDR3nt: TGTGCCAGCAGTTTAGGTAGCGCGACCGGAGAGACCCAGTACTTC

d_gene: TRBD1
abundance: NA
v_gene: TRBV20-1
j_gene: TRBJ2-2
CDR3aa: CSAREASGTGHTGELFF
CDR3nt: TGCAGTGCTAGAGAAGCTTCCGGGACAGGCCACACCGGGGAGCTGTTTTTT

d_gene: NA
abundance: NA
v_gene: TRBV5-1
j_gene: TRBJ2-6
CDR3aa: CASSLAGLGGANVLTF
CDR3nt: TGCGCCAGCAGCTTGGCAGGTCTCGGAGGGGCCAACGTCCTGACTTTC

d_gene: TRBD1
abundance: many
v_gene: TRBV28
j_gene: TRBJ2-7
CDR3aa: CASSWTGGRYEQYF
CDR3nt: TGTGCCAGCAGTTGGACAGGGGGTAGGTACGAGCAGTACTTC

d_gene: NA
abundance: few
v_gene: TRBV5-4
j_gene: TRBJ1-1
CDR3aa: CASNRGIGGLSDTEAFF
CDR3nt: TGTGCCAGCAACCGAGGTATTGGGGGGTTGAGTGACACTGAAGCTTTCTTT

d_gene: TRBD2
abundance: many
v_gene: TRBV18
j_gene: TRBJ2-1
CDR3aa: CASSPTSVSYNEQFF
CDR3nt: TGTGCCAGCTCACCCACTAGCGTGAGCTACAATGAGCAGTTCTTC

d_gene: TRBD2
abundance: NA
v_gene: TRBV29-1
j_gene: TRBJ2-7
CDR3aa: CSVSPGLAGGEQYF
CDR3nt: TGCAGCGTTTCCCCGGGACTAGCGGGTGGCGAGCAGTACTTC

d_gene: NA
abundance: many
v_gene: TRBV6-2/TRBV6-3
j_gene: TRBJ1-2
CDR3aa: CASRAGRGYGYTF
CDR3nt: TGTGCCAGCAGGGCCGGGAGAGGCTATGGCTACACCTTC

d_gene: TRBD2
abundance: many
v_gene: TRBV11-3
j_gene: TRBJ2-2
CDR3aa: CASSLGLAGTGELFF
CDR3nt: TGTGCCAGCAGCTTGGGACTAGCGGGTACCGGGGAGCTGTTTTTT

d_gene: TRBD1
abundance: NA
v_gene: TRBV6-2/TRBV6-3
j_gene: TRBJ2-7
CDR3aa: CASSEATGWSLEQYF
CDR3nt: TGTGCCAGCAGTGAAGCGACAGGGTGGTCGCTCGAGCAGTACTTC

d_gene: NA
abundance: NA
v_gene: TRBV19
j_gene: TRBJ2-1
CDR3aa: CASSPQSYNEQFF
CDR3nt: TGTGCCAGTAGTCCCCAGTCCTACAATGAGCAGTTCTTC

d_gene: TRBD2
abundance: many
v_gene: TRBV5-8
j_gene: TRBJ2-3
CDR3aa: CASRRAGGPTDTQYF
CDR3nt: TGTGCCAGCAGGCGAGCGGGAGGGCCCACAGATACGCAGTATTTT

d_gene: TRBD1
abundance: many
v_gene: TRBV28
j_gene: TRBJ2-5
CDR3aa: CASSLNHRGAETQYF
CDR3nt: TGTGCCAGCAGTTTAAACCACAGGGGGGCAGAGACCCAGTACTTC

d_gene: TRBD2
abundance: few
v_gene: TRBV5-6
j_gene: TRBJ2-7
CDR3aa: CASSSGTSGIRGVEQYF
CDR3nt: TGTGCCAGCAGCTCTGGGACTAGCGGGATCAGGGGTGTGGAGCAGTACTTC